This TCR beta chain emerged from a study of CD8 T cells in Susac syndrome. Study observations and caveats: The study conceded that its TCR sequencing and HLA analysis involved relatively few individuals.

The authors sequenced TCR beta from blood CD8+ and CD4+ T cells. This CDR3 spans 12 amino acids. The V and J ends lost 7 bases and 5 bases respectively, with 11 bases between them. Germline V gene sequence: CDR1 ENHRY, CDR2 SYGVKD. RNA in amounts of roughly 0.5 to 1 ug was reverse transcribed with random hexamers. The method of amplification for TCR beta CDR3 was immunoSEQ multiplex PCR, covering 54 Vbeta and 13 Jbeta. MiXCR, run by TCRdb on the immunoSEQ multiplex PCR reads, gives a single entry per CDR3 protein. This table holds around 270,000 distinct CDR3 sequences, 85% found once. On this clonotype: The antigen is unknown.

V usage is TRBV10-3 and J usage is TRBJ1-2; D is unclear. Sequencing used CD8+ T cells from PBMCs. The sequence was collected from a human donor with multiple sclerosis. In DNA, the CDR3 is TGTGCCATCAACCGGTACCTGTATGGCTACACCTTC. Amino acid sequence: CAINRYLYGYTF.